A selection of T cell receptor beta chains follows, all from one sample in a study of blood T cell repertoires in COVID-19. Produced via immunoSEQ multiplex PCR; TCRdb's table is partial and in-frame only. The sample records some 31,000 clones, about 91% being singletons. The sequenced sample consisted of peripheral blood. Source of these receptors: a man between 50 and 59 years old with active COVID-19. The CDR3 runs from the conserved cysteine through the conserved F or W. The D gene is left open where the match is weak. Some rows mark clone size as missing; the rest say once, few, many or name a class of expanded clone.

V	size	D	J	DNA	CDR3
TRBV12-3/TRBV12-4	.	.	TRBJ1-1	TGTGCCAGCAGTTTAGACACCCACACTGAAGCTTTCTTT	CASSLDTHTEAFF
TRBV11-2	.	TRBD1	TRBJ2-7	TGTGCCAGCAGCCATCGGACAGGCGAGCAGTACTTC	CASSHRTGEQYF
TRBV18	.	.	TRBJ1-1	TGTGCCAGCTCTGCAGGTTCTCCAACTGAAGCTTTCTTT	CASSAGSPTEAFF
TRBV5-5	few	.	TRBJ1-5	TGTGCCAGCAGCTTGCGGGGGGCGGAAAGGCAGCCCCAGCATTTT	CASSLRGAERQPQHF
TRBV7-8	.	.	TRBJ2-7	TGTGCCAGCAGCTTATCGGGTCGTATTGGCGGATACGAGCAGTACTTC	CASSLSGRIGGYEQYF
TRBV7-9	.	.	TRBJ1-1	TGTGCCAGCAGCCTCACAGAGAACACTGAAGCTTTCTTT	CASSLTENTEAFF
TRBV7-6	.	TRBD2	TRBJ2-1	TGTGCCAGCAGCTACGGGACTAGCGGGGCCTACAATGAGCAGTTCTTC	CASSYGTSGAYNEQFF
TRBV15	.	.	TRBJ2-7	TGTGCCACCAGCAGAGATCCCGGGACAAAGAACGAGCAGTACTTC	CATSRDPGTKNEQYF
TRBV28	.	.	TRBJ1-5	TGTGCCTGTAGTCGGTTTTTTCAGCCCCAGCATTTT	CACSRFFQPQHF
TRBV18	.	.	TRBJ2-3	TGTGCCAGCTCACTAGGAGGCACAGATACGCAGTATTTT	CASSLGGTDTQYF
TRBV7-9	few	.	TRBJ2-1	TGTGCCAGCAGCTTAAGTTCGCGGAGGGAGGATGAGCAGTTCTTC	CASSLSSRREDEQFF
TRBV3-1/TRBV3-2	.	.	TRBJ2-7	TGTGCCAGCAGCCCGGGGACGGGGGACTACGAGCAGTACTTC	CASSPGTGDYEQYF
TRBV6-5	.	TRBD2	TRBJ2-1	TGTGCCAGCAGTTCGTCACTAGCGGGGGGTTTGGAGCAGTTCTTC	CASSSSLAGGLEQFF
TRBV12-3/TRBV12-4	few	.	TRBJ1-3	TGTGCCAGCCAATCTGGAAACACCATATATTTT	CASQSGNTIYF
TRBV25-1	.	.	TRBJ1-5	TGTGCCAGCAGCGGGTGGACATTCAATCAGCCCCAGCATTTT	CASSGWTFNQPQHF
TRBV28	.	TRBD2	TRBJ2-3	TGTGCCAGCAGTTTGGGGAGGGCCTTTACGCAGTATTTT	CASSLGRAFTQYF
TRBV6-2/TRBV6-3	once	TRBD2	TRBJ2-3	TGTGCCAGCAGTTACGGGGCTAGCGGTAGCACAGATACGCAGTATTTT	CASSYGASGSTDTQYF
TRBV5-1	.	TRBD1	TRBJ2-3	TGCGCCAGCAGCCCCGGACAGGGGTTCACAGATACGCAGTATTTT	CASSPGQGFTDTQYF
TRBV28	.	TRBD1	TRBJ1-2	TGTGCCAGCAGGAAACCGGGACAGGGGACTGGCTACACCTTC	CASRKPGQGTGYTF
TRBV7-2	.	TRBD1	TRBJ2-4	TGTGCCAGCAGCAGTTCGACAGGGACGGGTTTAAACATTCAGTACTTC	CASSSSTGTGLNIQYF
TRBV27	.	TRBD2	TRBJ2-1	TGTGCCAGCAGCCGAACTAGCGCGGTAGTAAATGAGCAGTTCTTC	CASSRTSAVVNEQFF
TRBV30	once	.	TRBJ2-1	TGTGCCTGGAGTGGGACGGGATACAATGAGCAGTTCTTC	CAWSGTGYNEQFF
TRBV4-1	.	TRBD2	TRBJ2-1	TGCGCCAGCAGCCGCCATTCGCCTAGCGGAGGTCCCGGTTCCTACAATGAGCAGTTCTTC	CASSRHSPSGGPGSYNEQFF
TRBV5-1	.	.	TRBJ2-3	TGCGCCAGCAGCTTGGCCGAGCGAGATACGCAGTATTTT	CASSLAERDTQYF
TRBV5-4	.	TRBD2	TRBJ2-7	TGTGCCAGCAGCTTGGATCCGGGGGGGCCGGAGGAGCAGTACTTC	CASSLDPGGPEEQYF
TRBV14	.	.	TRBJ1-3	TGTGCCAGCAGCCTCTACTCTGGAAACACCATATATTTT	CASSLYSGNTIYF
TRBV7-3	once	TRBD1	TRBJ2-3	TGTGCCAGCAGCCCAAGCACAGGGGAAGAGGATACGCAGTATTTT	CASSPSTGEEDTQYF
TRBV5-1	few	.	TRBJ2-7	TGCGCCAGCAGCAGGGGCACAGCGTCATCCTACGAGCAGTACTTC	CASSRGTASSYEQYF
TRBV7-2	.	TRBD1	TRBJ1-5	TGTGCCAGCAGCCCTCGGGACAGGGCTCAGCCCCAGCATTTT	CASSPRDRAQPQHF
TRBV28	.	TRBD1	TRBJ1-5	TGTGCCAGCAGTTTGCGCCGAAGGACAGGGTTAGGGCAGCCCCAGCATTTT	CASSLRRRTGLGQPQHF
TRBV28	.	.	TRBJ1-2	TGTGCCAGCAGTTTGCCGGGGAGGAGTACCGGCTACACCTTC	CASSLPGRSTGYTF
TRBV11-3	.	.	TRBJ1-1	TGTGCCAGCAGCTTAGATCGTAGCAGGGCGAACACTGAAGCTTTCTTT	CASSLDRSRANTEAFF
TRBV4-2	.	.	TRBJ2-1	TGTGCCAGCAGCCACCGAGGGGTAGCGGAATACAATGAGCAGTTCTTC	CASSHRGVAEYNEQFF
TRBV5-1	.	TRBD1	TRBJ1-6	TGCGCCAGCAGCTTTAAGGGGGCGGATAATTCACCCCTCCACTTT	CASSFKGADNSPLHF
TRBV2	.	.	TRBJ2-7	TGTGCCAGCAGTGGAGTGACCACGGCCGATGCGAGCGAGTACTTC	CASSGVTTADASEYF
TRBV5-1	.	.	TRBJ2-5	TGCGCCAGCAGCTTGGCGGGGGGCCCAACGGTAGAGACCCAGTACTTC	CASSLAGGPTVETQYF
TRBV11-2	.	.	TRBJ2-7	TGTGCCAGCAGCGTCTACCCCTACGAGCAGTACTTC	CASSVYPYEQYF
TRBV18	once	TRBD2	TRBJ2-1	TGTGCCAGCTCATCCCTCACAGCGGGAGGTGGTTACAATGAGCAGTTCTTC	CASSSLTAGGGYNEQFF
TRBV5-1	.	.	TRBJ2-3	TGCGCCAGCAGCCTCGGGGCAGGGGCAGATACGCAGTATTTT	CASSLGAGADTQYF
TRBV2	few	.	TRBJ1-2	TGTGCCAGCGGACAGCCCCTCCTCTACTATGGCTACACCTTC	CASGQPLLYYGYTF